This TCR beta chain was found in a study of monozygotic twins with inflammatory bowel disease. TCRdb reworked the 5' RACE reads into one entry per CDR3 protein, no DNA. This table lists fewer than 550,000 distinct CDR3 sequences. Germline values: CDR1 LGHDT, CDR2 YNNKEL (reference sequence). The CDR3 length is 11 residues. This chain connects TRBV3-1 to TRBJ2-1. The receptor comes from a human donor with ulcerative colitis or Crohn's disease, or a healthy co-twin of an affected twin (not recorded which). Sequences were obtained from blood. CDR3 residues: CASSQANEQFF.